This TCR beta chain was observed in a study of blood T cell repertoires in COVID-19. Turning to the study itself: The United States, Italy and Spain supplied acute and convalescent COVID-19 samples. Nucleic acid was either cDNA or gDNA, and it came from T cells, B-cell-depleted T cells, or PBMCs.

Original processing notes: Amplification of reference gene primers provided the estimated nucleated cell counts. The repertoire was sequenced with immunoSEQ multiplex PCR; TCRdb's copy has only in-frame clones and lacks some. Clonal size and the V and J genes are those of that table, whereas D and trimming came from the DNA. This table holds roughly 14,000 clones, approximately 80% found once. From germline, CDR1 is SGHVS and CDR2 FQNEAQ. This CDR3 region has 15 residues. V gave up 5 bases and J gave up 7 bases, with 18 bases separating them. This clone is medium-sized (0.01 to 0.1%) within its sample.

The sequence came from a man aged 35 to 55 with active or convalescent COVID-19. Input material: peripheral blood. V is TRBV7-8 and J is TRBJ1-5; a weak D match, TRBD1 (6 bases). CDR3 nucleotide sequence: TGTGCCAGCAGCCGAGAAAGGGGGTCGGGACAGCCCCAGCATTTT. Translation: CASSRERGSGQPQHF. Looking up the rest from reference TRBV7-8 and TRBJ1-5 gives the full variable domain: GAGVSQSPRYKVAKRGQDVALRCDPISGHVSLFWYQQALGQGPEFLTYFQNEAQLDKSGLPSDRFFAERPEGSVSTLKIQRTQQEDSAVYLCASSRERGSGQPQHFGDGTRLSIL.